This TCR beta chain is from a study of identical twins. Germline loops: CDR1 SQVTM, CDR2 ANQGSEA. V shed 6 bases and J shed 3 bases, with 8 bases lying between them. The CDR3 has 11 residues. Turning to this clonotype: Its target is not known.

Each CDR3 protein is one row after TCRdb ran MiXCR on the 5' RACE reads. This table has about 790,000 distinct CDR3 sequences, approximately 18% appearing once. Overall study findings and caveats: For cord blood, abundant beta clonotypes had fewer insertions, unlike memory repertoires, which showed none. Because invariant MAIT and iNKT cells could be present, zero-insertion analyses could be partly confounded.

This sample also appeared in a second study, on T cells expressing NK-cell markers. This second report adds: The study found these clonotypes also leading the CD3+CD56-NKG2C+ fraction in a few donors.

This chain uses TRBV29-1 with TRBJ1-1; unclear D gene. The TCR sequence derives from a woman between 18 and 29 years old in good health. The sequencing input was PBMCs. CDR3 amino acids: CSVTLHTEAFF. As DNA, the CDR3 is TGCAGCGTCACATTACACACTGAAGCTTTCTTT.